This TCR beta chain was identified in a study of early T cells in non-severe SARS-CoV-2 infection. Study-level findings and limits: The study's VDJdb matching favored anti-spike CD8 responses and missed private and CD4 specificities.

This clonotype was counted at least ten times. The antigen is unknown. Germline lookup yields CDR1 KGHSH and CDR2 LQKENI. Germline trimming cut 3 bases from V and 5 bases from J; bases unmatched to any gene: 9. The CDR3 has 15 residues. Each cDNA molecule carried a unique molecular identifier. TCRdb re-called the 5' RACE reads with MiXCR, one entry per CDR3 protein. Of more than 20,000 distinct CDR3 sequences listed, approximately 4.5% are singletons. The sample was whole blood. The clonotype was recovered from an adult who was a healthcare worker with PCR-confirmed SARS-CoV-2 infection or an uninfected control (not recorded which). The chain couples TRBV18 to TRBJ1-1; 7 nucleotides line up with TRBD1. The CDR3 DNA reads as TGTGCCAGCTCACCGCCCACAGGGGAATCGACTGAAGCTTTCTTT. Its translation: CASSPPTGESTEAFF.